This T cell receptor (beta chain) is from a study of T-cell memory formation after mild COVID-19. The overall study: TCR clusters mostly belonged to single donors.

This clonotype was seen ten or more times. TCRdb re-analysed the 5' RACE reads in MiXCR, keeping a single row per CDR3 protein. Of roughly 280,000 distinct CDR3 sequences in the sample, around 15% were seen once. The germline V gene has CDR1 GTSNPN and CDR2 SVGIG (reference sequence). Trimming removed 0 bases from V and 6 bases from J, with 9 bases in between. This CDR3 region has 13 residues. The gene calls are TRBV30 and TRBJ2-1; D might be TRBD1 (6 bases). Sequenced sample: PBMCs or a T cell subset sorted from them (not recorded which). This clonotype was obtained from a man between 18 and 35 years old who had mild COVID-19 (a few samples of this study predate the infection). Cell type and time point are not known. CDR3: CAWSVQGINEQFF. CDR3 nucleotide sequence: TGTGCCTGGAGTGTACAGGGTATCAATGAGCAGTTCTTC.